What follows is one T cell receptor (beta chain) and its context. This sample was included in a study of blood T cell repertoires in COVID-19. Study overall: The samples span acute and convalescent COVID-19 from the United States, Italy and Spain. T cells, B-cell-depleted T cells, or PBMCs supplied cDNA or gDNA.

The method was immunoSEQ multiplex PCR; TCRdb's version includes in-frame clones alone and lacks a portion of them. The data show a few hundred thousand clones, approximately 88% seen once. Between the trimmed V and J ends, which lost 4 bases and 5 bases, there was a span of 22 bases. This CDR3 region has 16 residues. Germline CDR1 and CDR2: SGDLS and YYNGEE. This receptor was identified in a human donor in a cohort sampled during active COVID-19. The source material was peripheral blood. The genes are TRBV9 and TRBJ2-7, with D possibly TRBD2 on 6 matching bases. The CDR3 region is CASSFLGTPPRNEQYF. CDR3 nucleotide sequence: TGTGCCAGCAGCTTCTTAGGGACTCCTCCTCGCAACGAGCAGTACTTC.